The 13 T cell receptor beta chains below come from one sample, sequenced in a study of shared clonotypes between healthy human individuals. Clones were sequenced by immunoSEQ multiplex PCR, and TCRdb holds only the in-frame ones, with some missing. The table shows 950,000 to 1,100,000 clones, with around 82% occurring only once. The sequencing input was memory CD4+ T cells from PBMCs. Sample subset: CD45RA-negative fraction. The source is a man between 18 and 35 years old in good health. Some clones in this sample may be carry-over from other donors' samples.

This chain uses TRBV5-4 with TRBJ1-2; 12 bases match TRBD1. With V trimmed by 4 bases and J by 7 bases, 17 bases remained unmatched. Per germline, CDR1 SGHNT and CDR2 YYREEE (reference sequence). The CDR3 runs to 18 residues. Here the CDR3 reads CASSVPSGTGGAMSGYTF. The CDR3 DNA reads TGTGCCAGCAGCGTACCATCCGGGACAGGGGGCGCGATGAGTGGCTACACCTTC.

This CDR3 reads CASRPGTGGSRPTYEQYF. CDR3 nucleotides: TGCGCCAGCAGACCCGGGACAGGGGGCAGTCGACCGACCTACGAGCAGTACTTC. The rearrangement links TRBV10-1 to TRBJ2-7, with 12 bases lining up with TRBD1. Germline trimming cut 6 bases from V and 2 bases from J; bases unmatched to any gene: 14. The length of the CDR3 is 18 residues. Germline V gene sequence: CDR1 WNHNN, CDR2 SYGVQD (reference sequence).

This clone was seen just once. Other DNA sequences in the sample encode the same CDR3. The chain has TRBV18 and TRBJ1-2, with D perhaps matching TRBD1 (6 bases). The V gene lost 3 bases and the J gene lost 6 bases, with 11 bases spanning the gap. Germline lookup yields CDR1 KGHSH and CDR2 LQKENI. The CDR3 runs to 13 residues. CDR3 nucleotide sequence: TGTGCCAGCTCACCCACGACAGGAGATGGCTACACCTTC. This translates into CASSPTTGDGYTF.

The chain carries TRBV5-1 and TRBJ2-6; D possibly corresponds to TRBD1 (6 bases). Trimming pared 5 bases from V and 2 bases from J, leaving 14 bases between. The CDR3 extends over 16 amino acids. Looked up from germline, CDR1 is SGHRS and CDR2 is YFSETQ. CDR3 in DNA: TGCGCCAGCAGAAGCCCAGGGGTAGCTGGGGCCAACGTCCTGACTTTC. As protein: CASRSPGVAGANVLTF.

As for this clone: The same CDR3 is also encoded by other DNA sequences in this sample. The V call is TRBV5-1, the J call TRBJ2-7; D is unclear. Germline V lookup: CDR1 SGHRS, CDR2 YFSETQ. The length of the CDR3 is 14 residues. The V and J ends lost 4 bases and 2 bases respectively, with 13 bases between them. The CDR3, as DNA: TGCGCCAGCAGCCTGGGCGGTGGAACCTACGAGCAGTACTTC. Translation: CASSLGGGTYEQYF.

The sample holds one count of this clone. The chain is built from TRBV7-2 and TRBJ2-5, with 10 nucleotides matching TRBD2. CDR1 is SGHTA and CDR2 is FQGNSA in the germline V gene. J was trimmed by 4 bases and V by 1 base; bases with no gene match: 6. The length of the CDR3 is 16 residues. DNA of the CDR3: TGTGCCAGCAGCTTAGGTCTAGCGGGAGTCCTAGAGACCCAGTACTTC. Its translation: CASSLGLAGVLETQYF.

This clone was observed a single time. The CDR3 here is CASSPPAGVQNEQFF. The DNA for the CDR3 is TGTGCCAGCTCACCACCGGCGGGAGTACAGAATGAGCAGTTCTTC. This sequence joins TRBV18 and TRBJ2-1, with 7 bases that match TRBD2. V trimming: 0 bases; J trimming: 7 bases; junction bases outside the gene matches: 6. The CDR3 is 15 amino acids. The germline V gene has CDR1 KGHSH and CDR2 LQKENI.

The chain recombines TRBV5-6 with TRBJ2-3; D not resolved. The V gene lost 0 bases and the J gene lost 0 bases, with 8 bases spanning the gap. The CDR3 has 15 amino acids. Germline loops: CDR1 SGHDT, CDR2 YYEEEE. The CDR3 spells CASSLDWGSTDTQYF. The CDR3 nucleotides read TGTGCCAGCAGCTTGGACTGGGGAAGCACAGATACGCAGTATTTT.

The V and J genes are TRBV18 and TRBJ2-7; TRBD1 might be the D (7 bases). The germline V gene encodes CDR1 KGHSH and CDR2 LQKENI. The length of the CDR3 is 13 residues. Trimming shortened V by 6 bases and J by 3 bases, and 12 bases separated the two germline ends. In DNA, the CDR3 is TGTGCCAGCTCGGCGGGACAGAACTACGAGCAGTACTTC. Encoded protein: CASSAGQNYEQYF.

The rearrangement uses TRBV11-3 and TRBJ2-1; D possibly matches TRBD1 or TRBD2 (6 bases each). This CDR3 has 15 amino acids. Trimming removed 3 bases at V and 7 bases at J, with 16 bases between. Germline values: CDR1 SGHNT, CDR2 YENEEA. The CDR3 loop reads CASSLGGSRGNEQFF. In nucleotides, the CDR3 is TGTGCCAGCAGCTTGGGGGGCAGCCGGGGAAATGAGCAGTTCTTC.

The chain has TRBV5-1 and TRBJ2-5, with 7 nucleotides matching TRBD1. The CDR3 runs to 14 residues. Looked up from germline, CDR1 is SGHRS and CDR2 is YFSETQ. The ends lost 0 bases at V and 3 bases at J; junction bases unmatched: 2. In nucleotides, the CDR3 is TGCGCCAGCAGCTTGGTAGGGACAGAAGAGACCCAGTACTTC. Translated, it gives CASSLVGTEETQYF.

This chain connects TRBV6-5 to TRBJ2-3; TRBD1 is a possible D gene (6 bases). The V end lost 5 bases, the J end lost 4 bases, and 13 bases lay between the germline ends. CDR1 and CDR2 from the germline V gene are MNHEY and SVGAGI. The CDR3 is made up of 14 amino acids. CDR3 sequence: CASSQIQGADTQYF. The CDR3 DNA reads as TGTGCCAGCAGTCAAATACAGGGAGCAGATACGCAGTATTTT.

This clone was seen more than once but under ten times. The chain has TRBV5-4 and TRBJ2-2; TRBD2 is a possible D gene (5 bases). This CDR3 region has 19 residues. The V and J ends lost 6 bases and 0 bases respectively, with 24 bases between them. Germline CDR1 reads SGHNT; CDR2 reads YYREEE (reference sequence). The CDR3: CASKDALGGGPSNTGELFF. The DNA of the CDR3 is TGTGCCAGCAAGGACGCTCTCGGCGGAGGTCCTTCGAACACCGGGGAGCTGTTTTTT.